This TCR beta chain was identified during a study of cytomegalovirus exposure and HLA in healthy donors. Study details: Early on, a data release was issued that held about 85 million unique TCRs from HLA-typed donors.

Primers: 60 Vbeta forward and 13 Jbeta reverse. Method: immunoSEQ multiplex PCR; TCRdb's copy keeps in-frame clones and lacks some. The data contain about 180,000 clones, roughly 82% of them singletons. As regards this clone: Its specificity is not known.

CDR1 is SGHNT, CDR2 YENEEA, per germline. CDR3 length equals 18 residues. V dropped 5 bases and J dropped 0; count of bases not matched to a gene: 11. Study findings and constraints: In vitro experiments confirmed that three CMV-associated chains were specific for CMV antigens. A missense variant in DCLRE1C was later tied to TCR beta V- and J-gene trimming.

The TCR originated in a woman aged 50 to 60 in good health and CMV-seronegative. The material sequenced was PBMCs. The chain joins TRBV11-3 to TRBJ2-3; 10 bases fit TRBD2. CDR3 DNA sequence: TGTGCCAGCAGCGGCCCCTCCGGGACTAGCGTTAGCACAGATACGCAGTATTTT. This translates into CASSGPSGTSVSTDTQYF.